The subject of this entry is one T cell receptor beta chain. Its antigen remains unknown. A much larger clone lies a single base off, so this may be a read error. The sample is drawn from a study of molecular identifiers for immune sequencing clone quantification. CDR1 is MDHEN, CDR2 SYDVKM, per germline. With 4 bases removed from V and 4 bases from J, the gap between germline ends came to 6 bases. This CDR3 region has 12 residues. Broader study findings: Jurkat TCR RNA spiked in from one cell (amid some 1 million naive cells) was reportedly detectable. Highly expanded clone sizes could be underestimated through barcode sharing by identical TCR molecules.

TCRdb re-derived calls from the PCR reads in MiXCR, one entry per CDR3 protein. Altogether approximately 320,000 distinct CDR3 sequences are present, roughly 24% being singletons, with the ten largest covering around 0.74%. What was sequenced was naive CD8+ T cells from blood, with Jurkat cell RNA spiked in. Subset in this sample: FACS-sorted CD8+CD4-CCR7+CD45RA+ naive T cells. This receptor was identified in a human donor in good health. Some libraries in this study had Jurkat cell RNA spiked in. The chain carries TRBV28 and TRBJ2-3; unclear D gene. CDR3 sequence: CASSSPSDTQYF. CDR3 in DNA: TGTGCCAGCAGTTCCCCATCAGATACGCAGTATTTT.